The 23 T cell receptor beta chains listed next were all sequenced from one sample in a study of T cell repertoires in cytomegalovirus infection. MiXCR, applied by TCRdb to the reads, yields one record per CDR3 protein. The sample holds roughly 230,000 distinct CDR3 sequences, around 6.4% seen once. Sequenced material: PBMCs. The receptors were sampled from a human donor in good health (CMV status not recorded). Some clones in this sample may be carry-over from other donors' samples.

This clonotype was picked up many times. The chain is built from TRBV10-3 and TRBJ2-2; TRBD1 or TRBD2 may be the D gene (5 bases each). CDR1 is ENHRY and CDR2 is SYGVKD in the germline V gene. Trimming cost V 7 bases and J 5 bases, with 14 bases left between them. The CDR3 is 14 amino acids. The CDR3 sequence: CAITDGTVTGELFF. The CDR3 region has the DNA TGTGCCATCACGGACGGGACGGTGACCGGGGAGCTGTTTTTT.

Ten or more counts support this clonotype. J is TRBJ1-2 and V is TRBV12-3 or TRBV12-4; possibly TRBD1 for D (5 bases). The CDR3 is made up of 18 amino acids. V dropped 6 bases and J dropped 6 bases, with 29 bases sitting between them. The CDR3 loop is CASRSKPITGPTLDGYTF. In DNA form, the CDR3 reads TGTGCCAGCAGATCCAAACCAATCACGGGACCGACCCTAGATGGCTACACCTTC.

This clonotype occurred many times. This chain connects TRBV12-5 to TRBJ1-1; weak D call: TRBD1 (5 bases). This CDR3 is 15 amino acids long. The germline V gene encodes CDR1 LGHNT and CDR2 FRNRAP. Trimming removed 3 bases from V and 1 base from J, with 12 bases in between. The CDR3 protein is CASGFQRTWNTEAFF. The CDR3 DNA follows: TGTGCTAGTGGTTTCCAACGGACATGGAACACTGAAGCTTTCTTT.

In its sample, this clonotype was seen many times. The chain employs TRBV25-1 and TRBJ1-2; D ambiguous. The V and J ends lost 1 base and 8 bases respectively, with 20 bases between them. Germline V gene data show CDR1 as MGHDK and CDR2 as SYGVNS. The CDR3 is 16 residues long. This chain's CDR3 is CASSESVNEPYRGYTF. CDR3 sequence (DNA): TGTGCCAGCAGTGAATCCGTTAACGAGCCCTATAGAGGCTACACCTTC.

As concerns this clonotype: This may be a read error, as it is one base from a much larger clone. The chain combines TRBV11-2 with TRBJ1-5; D unclear. This CDR3 has 14 amino acids. Germline CDR1 and CDR2: SGHAT and FQNNGV. CDR3 loop: CVSSLGSGMVAQHF. Written as DNA, the CDR3 is TGTGTCAGCAGCTTAGGATCTGGGATGGTGGCCCAGCATTTT.

This clonotype was seen many times. In DNA, the CDR3 is TGCGCCAGCAGCTTGGGGGGCGGAAGAGAAAAACTGTTTTTT. Amino acid sequence: CASSLGGGREKLFF. The chain uses TRBV5-1 and TRBJ1-4, with a tentative D call TRBD1 (5 bases). V was clipped by 0 bases and J by 8 bases, with 11 bases between them. The CDR3 contains 14 residues. CDR1 SGHRS and CDR2 YFSETQ come from the germline V gene.

This clonotype came up many times. The chain joins TRBV7-2 to TRBJ2-5; weak D call: TRBD2 (6 bases). This CDR3 contains 14 residues. Trimming took off 1 base at V and 5 bases at J, with 11 bases between the two ends. From germline, CDR1 is SGHTA and CDR2 FQGNSA. Here the CDR3 DNA reads TGTGCCAGCAGCTTAGGCGGGGCCGGCGAGACCCAGTACTTC. Translating it yields CASSLGGAGETQYF.

This clonotype was observed at least ten times. The chain is built from TRBV27 and TRBJ2-2, with D perhaps given as TRBD1 or TRBD2 (5 bases each). V shed 3 bases and J shed 2 bases, with 10 bases lying between them. Germline CDR1 MNHEY, CDR2 SMNVEV (reference sequence). The CDR3 loop spans 15 amino acids. In DNA form, the CDR3 reads TGTGCCAGCAGTTTTTTCCGGGACAACACCGGGGAGCTGTTTTTT. Encoded protein: CASSFFRDNTGELFF.

The table lists this clonotype with many counts. The rearrangement links TRBV5-6 to TRBJ1-1; 10 nucleotides line up with TRBD1. The CDR3 contains 14 residues. The germline gives CDR1 SGHDT, CDR2 YYEEEE. Trimming took 4 bases from V and 5 from J; bases not matched to a gene: 5. CDR3 bases: TGTGCCAGCAGCCAGGGACAGGGGTGGACTGAAGCTTTCTTT. Its protein product is CASSQGQGWTEAFF.

The V call is TRBV28, the J call TRBJ1-4; perhaps TRBD1 as D (6 bases). The CDR3 is made up of 14 amino acids. The germline V gene has CDR1 MDHEN and CDR2 SYDVKM. V was pared by 3 bases and J by 6 bases, with 11 bases between. CDR3: CASSLRGFHEKLFF. The CDR3 DNA reads TGTGCCAGCAGTTTGAGGGGGTTCCATGAAAAACTGTTTTTT.

This clonotype was seen many times. The rearrangement joins TRBV19 to TRBJ2-2; D gene ambiguous. Germline V gene lookup returns CDR1 LNHDA and CDR2 SQIVND (reference sequence). The germline V and J ends were trimmed by 6 bases and 1 base, with 9 bases remaining between them. The CDR3 loop spans 14 amino acids. This chain's CDR3 is CASRLTVNTGELFF. Here the CDR3 DNA reads TGTGCCAGTAGGCTAACTGTGAACACCGGGGAGCTGTTTTTT.

In this sample, this clonotype turned up many times. The rearrangement joins TRBV28 to TRBJ2-1, with TRBD1 matching over 9 bases. The germline gives CDR1 MDHEN, CDR2 SYDVKM. The V segment lost 9 bases and the J segment 8 bases; nucleotides outside the gene matches: 5. This CDR3 region has 12 residues. CDR3 protein: CASRDRVYEQFF. The CDR3 DNA reads as TGTGCCAGTAGGGACAGGGTCTATGAGCAGTTCTTC. Variable domain in full (rest from reference TRBV28 and TRBJ2-1): DVKVTQSSRYLVKRTGEKVFLECVQDMDHENMFWYRQDPGLGLRLIYFSYDVKMKEKGDIPEGYSVSREKKERFSLILESASTNQTSMYLCASRDRVYEQFFGPGTRLTVL.

Many counts were recorded for this clonotype. This sequence joins TRBV24-1 and TRBJ2-1; TRBD2 matches 10 bases. The CDR3 covers 20 residues. The V gene end was trimmed by 0 bases and the J gene end by 8 bases; junction bases not matched to a gene: 18. Germline CDR1 is KGHDR and CDR2 is SFDVKD. CDR3 DNA: TGTGCCACCAGTGATTTGAAGGTTCTGCCTCTAGCGGGGGTAATGGATGAGCAGTTCTTC. It is translated as CATSDLKVLPLAGVMDEQFF.

This chain uses TRBV7-9 with TRBJ2-4; D is unresolved. The CDR3 spans 14 residues. Germline CDR1 is SEHNR and CDR2 is FQNEAQ (reference sequence). Deletions cut 5 bases from V and 3 bases from J, with 11 bases between. The CDR3 region has the DNA TGTGCCAGCAGCCCTCCTAATGGCAAAAACATTCAGTACTTC. This encodes CASSPPNGKNIQYF.

This clonotype was seen at least ten times. The chain carries TRBV7-2 and TRBJ1-1; TRBD1 agrees at 7 bases. The germline CDR1 and CDR2 sequences are SGHTA and FQGNSA. V was clipped by 5 bases and J by 1 base; unmatched bases: 4. The CDR3 has 14 amino acids. CDR3 in amino acids: CASSPRQGNTEAFF. CDR3 DNA: TGTGCCAGCAGCCCAAGACAGGGGAACACTGAAGCTTTCTTT.

This clonotype has at least ten counts. The gene calls are TRBV30 and TRBJ2-5; no definite D call. Trimming stripped 2 bases from V and 1 base from J, with 8 bases between. The CDR3 runs 13 residues. Germline CDR1 reads GTSNPN; CDR2 reads SVGIG (reference sequence). CDR3 region: CAWSPQLQETQYF. CDR3 DNA sequence: TGTGCCTGGAGTCCACAGCTCCAAGAGACCCAGTACTTC.

This clonotype was observed many times. The rearrangement uses TRBV7-9 and TRBJ2-7; 10 bases match TRBD1. Germline V gene lookup returns CDR1 SEHNR and CDR2 FQNEAQ (reference sequence). The CDR3 has 14 residues. With V trimmed by 5 bases and J by 4 bases, 5 bases remained unmatched. The CDR3 DNA reads TGTGCCAGCAGCGCCCGGGACAGGGGATACGAGCAGTACTTC. It is translated as CASSARDRGYEQYF.

This clonotype was seen many times. The chain recombines TRBV20-1 with TRBJ1-3; D is unclear. CDR3 length: 12 amino acids. Germline lookup yields CDR1 DFQATT and CDR2 SNEGSKA (reference sequence). Deletions cut 6 bases from V and 4 bases from J, with 10 bases between. The CDR3, as DNA: TGCAGTGCGAGGACGGACGGAAACACCATATATTTT. It encodes CSARTDGNTIYF.

This clonotype was detected ten times or more. CDR3 in amino acids: CASSSWTSGGQETQYF. Written as DNA, the CDR3 is TGTGCCAGCAGCTCCTGGACTAGCGGGGGGCAAGAGACCCAGTACTTC. The chain recombines TRBV7-9 with TRBJ2-5; 14 bases fit TRBD2. The CDR3 covers 16 residues. Trimming removed 4 bases from V and 2 bases from J; junction bases left unmatched: 3. In germline, CDR1 is SEHNR, CDR2 FQNEAQ (reference sequence). The variable domain in full, with the rest retrieved from reference TRBV7-9 and TRBJ2-5, is DTGVSQNPRHKITKRGQNVTFRCDPISEHNRLYWYRQTLGQGPEFLTYFQNEAQLEKSRLLSDRFSAERPKGSFSTLEIQRTEQGDSAMYLCASSSWTSGGQETQYFGPGTRLLVL.

This clonotype was picked up many times. The V call is TRBV18, the J call TRBJ1-1, with D possibly being TRBD1 (6 bases). The CDR3 is 13 residues long. The V gene lost 3 bases and the J gene lost 6 bases, with 11 bases spanning the gap. Per the germline V gene, CDR1 is KGHSH and CDR2 is LQKENI. The CDR3 nucleotides read TGTGCCAGCTCACCTTCCAGGGGTGCTGAAGCTTTCTTT. It encodes CASSPSRGAEAFF.

This clonotype was counted ten times or more. The V call is TRBV7-2, the J call TRBJ1-1; D is undetermined. CDR3 length: 14 residues. Between the trimmed V and J ends, which lost 5 bases and 3 bases, there was a span of 13 bases. Germline V gives CDR1 SGHTA, CDR2 FQGNSA. The CDR3 sequence is CASSPRRVDTEAFF. CDR3 coding DNA: TGTGCCAGCAGCCCCAGGCGGGTGGACACTGAAGCTTTCTTT. Full variable domain (missing parts from reference TRBV7-2 and TRBJ1-1): GAGVSQSPSNKVTEKGKDVELRCDPISGHTALYWYRQSLGQGLEFLIYFQGNSAPDKSGLPSDRFSAERTGGSVSTLTIQRTQQEDSAVYLCASSPRRVDTEAFFGQGTRLTVV.

At least ten counts were recorded for this clonotype. V usage is TRBV29-1 and J usage is TRBJ2-3; D is possibly TRBD1 (6 bases). Germline loops: CDR1 SQVTM, CDR2 ANQGSEA. V was pared by 2 bases and J by 0 bases, with 18 bases between. The CDR3 extends over 17 amino acids. The CDR3 DNA follows: TGCAGCGTTGAACAGACAAGGGACACAACTAGCACAGATACGCAGTATTTT. This codes for CSVEQTRDTTSTDTQYF.

This clonotype was picked up a small number of times. The gene calls are TRBV20-1 and TRBJ1-2, with a tentative D call TRBD1 (5 bases). The CDR3 covers 11 residues. Germline values: CDR1 DFQATT, CDR2 SNEGSKA (reference sequence). V was cut by 5 bases and J by 4 bases, with 8 bases left in between. CDR3 region: CSAPTAYGYTF. CDR3 DNA: TGCAGTGCTCCGACAGCCTATGGCTACACCTTC.